This T cell receptor (beta chain) was captured by sequencing in a study of T cell repertoires in cytomegalovirus infection (dated by TCRdb to the late 2010s). For the study in its entirety: Recently identified HLA-C-restricted CMV epitopes, whose presentation resists viral immunomodulation, were targeted by peptide stimulations together with well-studied HLA-B-restricted epitopes. Donor HLA type was relevant to the analysis, because carriage of CMV infection together with the matching HLA type was indicated by public TCR beta signatures. General study outcomes and caveats: Cumulative frequency of public TCR beta family members discriminated carriers of CMV infection plus the relevant HLA type in this cohort and an independent approximately 400-donor cohort. The ex vivo response was dominated by HLA-C-restricted CMV-specific TCR beta clonotypes, which also provided the single most frequent clonotype in two of eight donors.

From its cysteine to its valine, the CDR3 spans 15 amino acids. Kept here is only the CDR3 DNA, which spans 45 bases and is read in frame from base 1. Trimming removed 5 bases from V and 6 bases from J; the gene matches leave 7 bases unexplained. According to the study, the label for this sample's treatment or condition signals: in vitro stimulation with specific CMV peptide epitopes to enrich CMV-specific T cells. Remarks on this clonotype: No cognate antigen has been identified for it. The sample holds no much larger clone one base away, and base qualities are not on file.

Sequencing used an Illumina HiSeq 1500. TCRdb itself trimmed the public reads at Q25 with fastp, ran MiXCR and retained productive beta chains. Each record represents a unique CDR3 protein, reported with the most common genes and DNA among its rows. This sample has hundreds of thousands of distinct CDR3 sequences in its table, and 30% to 40% of those were observed once. Of the sample, 17% is held by the ten largest clones. The TCR originated in a human donor in good health (CMV status not recorded). Some clones in this sample may be carry-over from other donors' samples. The V gene is TRBV12-3 or TRBV12-4 and the J gene is TRBJ2-7, and 13 junctional nucleotides match TRBD2. This specimen was cultured PBMCs, taken from culture after CMV antigen stimulation. CDR3 region: CASSPGTSGTSEQYV. Read as DNA, the sequence is TGTGCCAGCAGTCCAGGGACTAGCGGGACGTCCGAGCAGTACGTC.